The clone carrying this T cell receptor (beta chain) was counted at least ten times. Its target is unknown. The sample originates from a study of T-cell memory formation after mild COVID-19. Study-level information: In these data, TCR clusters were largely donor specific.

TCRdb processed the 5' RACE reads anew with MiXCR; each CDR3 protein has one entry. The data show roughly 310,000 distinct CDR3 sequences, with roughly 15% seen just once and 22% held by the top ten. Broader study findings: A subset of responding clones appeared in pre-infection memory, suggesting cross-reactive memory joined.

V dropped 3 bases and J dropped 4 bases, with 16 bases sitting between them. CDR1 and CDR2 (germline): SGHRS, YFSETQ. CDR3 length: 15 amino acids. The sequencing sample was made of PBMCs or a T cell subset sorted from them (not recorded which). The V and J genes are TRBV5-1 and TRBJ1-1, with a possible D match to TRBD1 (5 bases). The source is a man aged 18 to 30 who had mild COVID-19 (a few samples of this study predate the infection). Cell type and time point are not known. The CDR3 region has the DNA TGCGCCAGCAGCTACCGTGGGGGGTTCAGCACTGAAGCTTTCTTT. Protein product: CASSYRGGFSTEAFF.